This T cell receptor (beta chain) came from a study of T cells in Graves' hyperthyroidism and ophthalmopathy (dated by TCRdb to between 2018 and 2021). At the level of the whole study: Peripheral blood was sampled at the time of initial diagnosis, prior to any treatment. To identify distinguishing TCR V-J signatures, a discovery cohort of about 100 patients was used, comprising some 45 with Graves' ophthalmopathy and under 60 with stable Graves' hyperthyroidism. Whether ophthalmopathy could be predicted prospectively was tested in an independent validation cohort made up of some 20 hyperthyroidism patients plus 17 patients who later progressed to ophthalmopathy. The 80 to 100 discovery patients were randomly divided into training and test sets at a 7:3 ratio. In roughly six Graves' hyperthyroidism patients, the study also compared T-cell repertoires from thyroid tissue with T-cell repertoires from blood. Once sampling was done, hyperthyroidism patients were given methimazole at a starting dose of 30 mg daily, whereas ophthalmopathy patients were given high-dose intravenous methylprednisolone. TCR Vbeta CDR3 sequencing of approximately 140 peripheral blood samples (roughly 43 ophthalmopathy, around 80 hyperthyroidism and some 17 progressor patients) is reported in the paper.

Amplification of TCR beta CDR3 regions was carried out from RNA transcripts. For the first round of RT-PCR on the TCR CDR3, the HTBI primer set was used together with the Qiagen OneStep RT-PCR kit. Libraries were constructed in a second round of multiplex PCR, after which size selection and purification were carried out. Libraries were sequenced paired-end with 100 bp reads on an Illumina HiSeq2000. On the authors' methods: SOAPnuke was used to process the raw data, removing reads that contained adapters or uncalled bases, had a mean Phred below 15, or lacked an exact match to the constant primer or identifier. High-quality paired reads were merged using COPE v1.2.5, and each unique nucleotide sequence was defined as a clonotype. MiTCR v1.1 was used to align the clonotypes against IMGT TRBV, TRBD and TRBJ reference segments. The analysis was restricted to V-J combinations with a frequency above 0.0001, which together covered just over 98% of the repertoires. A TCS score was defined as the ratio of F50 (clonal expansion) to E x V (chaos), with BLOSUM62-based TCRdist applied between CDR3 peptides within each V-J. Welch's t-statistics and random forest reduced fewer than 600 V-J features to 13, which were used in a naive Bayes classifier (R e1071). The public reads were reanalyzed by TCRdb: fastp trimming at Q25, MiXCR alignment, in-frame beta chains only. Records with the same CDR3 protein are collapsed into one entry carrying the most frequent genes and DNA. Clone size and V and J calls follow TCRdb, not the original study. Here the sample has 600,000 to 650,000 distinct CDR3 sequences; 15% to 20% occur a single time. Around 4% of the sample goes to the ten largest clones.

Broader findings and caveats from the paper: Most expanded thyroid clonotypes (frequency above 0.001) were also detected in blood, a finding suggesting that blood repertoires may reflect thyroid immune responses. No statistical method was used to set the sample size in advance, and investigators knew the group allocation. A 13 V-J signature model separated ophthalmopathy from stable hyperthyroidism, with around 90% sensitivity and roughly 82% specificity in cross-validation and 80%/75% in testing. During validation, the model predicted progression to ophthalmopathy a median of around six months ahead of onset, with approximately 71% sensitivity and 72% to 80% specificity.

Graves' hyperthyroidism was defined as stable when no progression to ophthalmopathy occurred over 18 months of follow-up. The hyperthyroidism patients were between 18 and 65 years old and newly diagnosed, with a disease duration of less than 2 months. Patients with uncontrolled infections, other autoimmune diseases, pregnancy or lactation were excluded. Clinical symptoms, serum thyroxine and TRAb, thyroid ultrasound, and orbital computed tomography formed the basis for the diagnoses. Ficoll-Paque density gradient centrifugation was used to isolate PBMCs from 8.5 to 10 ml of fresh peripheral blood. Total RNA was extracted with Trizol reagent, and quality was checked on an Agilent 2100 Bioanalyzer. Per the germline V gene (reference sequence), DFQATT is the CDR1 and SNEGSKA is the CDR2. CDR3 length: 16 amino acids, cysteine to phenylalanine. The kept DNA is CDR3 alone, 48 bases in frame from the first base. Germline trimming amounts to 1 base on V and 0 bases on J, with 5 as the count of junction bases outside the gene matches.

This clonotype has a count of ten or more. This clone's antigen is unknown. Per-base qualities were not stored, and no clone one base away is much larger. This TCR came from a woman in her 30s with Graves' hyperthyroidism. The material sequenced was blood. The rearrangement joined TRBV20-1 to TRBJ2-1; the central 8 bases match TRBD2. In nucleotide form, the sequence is TGCAGTGCTAGAGTGGGACTAGACGGCTCCTACAATGAGCAGTTCTTC. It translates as CSARVGLDGSYNEQFF.